The clone carrying this T cell receptor beta chain was recorded only once. This sample is drawn from a study of blood T cell repertoires in COVID-19. Turning to the study itself: The United States, Italy and Spain provided the acute and convalescent COVID-19 samples. Sources were T cells, B-cell-depleted T cells, or PBMCs; the material itself was cDNA or gDNA.

V was cut by 3 bases and J by 0 bases, with 19 bases left in between. This CDR3 comprises 18 residues. The germline V gene encodes CDR1 LGHNA and CDR2 YSLEER. As processed by the authors: Cell counts per sample came from amplifying reference gene primers. Clones were read by immunoSEQ multiplex PCR, and TCRdb kept only the in-frame ones, dropping some. V, J and clone size are taken as reported in that table, and D and trimming were inferred from the DNA itself. The sample records tens of thousands of clones, more than 75% being singletons. The specimen was peripheral blood. This TCR derives from a human donor in a cohort sampled during active COVID-19. The rearrangement links TRBV4-3 to TRBJ2-3; D is unclear. The CDR3 loop is CASSQPPWQAVSTDTQYF. CDR3 nucleotide sequence: TGCGCCAGCAGCCAGCCCCCGTGGCAGGCCGTTAGCACAGATACGCAGTATTTT.